This TCR beta chain was retrieved from a study of quantifying T cell responses using KT2 cells. In the study overall: cDNA was made from DNase-treated RNA using alpha and beta constant primers.

A single-stranded UMI oligo with SP2 sequence was ligated to cDNA 3' ends. An equimolar mix of RC1.1 and RC1.2 primed the beta chain across TRBC1 and TRBC2. TCRdb re-derived calls from the UMI-ligation and nested PCR reads in MiXCR, one entry per CDR3 protein. The table has some 33,000 distinct CDR3 sequences, 10% seen once. Trimming stripped 0 bases from V and 0 bases from J, with 9 bases between. Germline lookup yields CDR1 LNHNV and CDR2 YYDKDF (reference sequence). The CDR3 is 15 residues long. V is TRBV15 and J is TRBJ2-7; no clear D. Sequences were obtained from PBMCs spiked with cells of the T cell clone KT2. The sequence was collected from a human donor. CDR3: CATSRDHVSSYEQYF. Here the CDR3 DNA reads TGTGCCACCAGCAGAGATCATGTCAGCTCCTACGAGCAGTACTTC.